Included here is one T cell receptor beta chain sequence, with context. Its specificity is unknown. The entry originates in a study of tumor-infiltrating lymphocytes in primary liver carcinoma. Background on the study: Spanning 30 to 69 years of age, the patients were men and women. Samples had roughly 3.65 to 8 million productive TCRbeta reads, comparable between tissue types.

It was unsorted whole blood that yielded blood RNA, and germline DNA was also extracted. Total RNA amounting to 450 to 500 ng was the source from which TCR beta cDNA was made with a constant-region primer. Libraries covering TCR beta were generated through three nested multiplex PCR rounds (using a slightly modified ARM-PCR). The first two PCR rounds, nine to ten cycles each, used TRBV1-TRBV30 forward primers and a C-beta reverse primer. MiXCR, run by TCRdb on the multiplex PCR reads, gives a single entry per CDR3 protein. Here the sample spans about 200,000 distinct CDR3 sequences, roughly 61% being singletons. This CDR3 comprises 17 residues. CDR1 is MNHNS, CDR2 SASEGT, per germline. The J segment lost 1 base and the V segment lost 5 bases, leaving 9 bases of the junction unmatched. Findings and caveats of the study: Lower overlap was observed for tumor-adjacent and tumor-blood pairs relative to tumor region pairs.

The origin of this receptor is a woman aged 60-75 years with primary liver carcinoma and hepatitis B virus infection. This chain links TRBV6-1 with TRBJ2-1, with 9 bases matching TRBD2. The sequenced sample was peripheral blood. In DNA form, the CDR3 reads TGTGCCAGCAGTCTGACTCTAGCGGGATCTTCCTACAATGAGCAGTTCTTC. This gives the protein CASSLTLAGSSYNEQFF.